This T cell receptor beta chain is from a study of T cell responses to AZD1222 COVID-19 vaccine. This table comes from immunoSEQ multiplex PCR, and its TCRdb copy is limited to in-frame clones, with some not included. The table has 120,000 or so clones, approximately 85% seen once. V dropped 2 bases and J dropped 3; count of bases not matched to a gene: 6. CDR1 is KGHSH and CDR2 is LQKENI in the germline V gene. This CDR3 contains 16 residues. Whole-study findings and limits: Elevations in Spike-specific TCR breadth and depth followed administration of two AZD1222 doses. Researchers report vaccine-associated CD4 TCRs spanning spike, with dominance at 160-218 and 743-854. Reportedly, nearly half the spike-specific TCRs target unmutated variant regions. Among the donors, most were white British and more were female, and clonal diversity was possibly underestimated.

Of note for this clone: Its antigen is unidentified.

The specimen comprised peripheral blood, sampled on day 0 of AZD1222 vaccination. The receptor was derived from an adult in good health. The chain links TRBV18 to TRBJ1-1; 10 bases align to TRBD1. The CDR3 loop reads CASSPGLGTGDTEAFF. The CDR3 nucleotides are TGTGCCAGCTCACCAGGTCTAGGGACAGGGGACACTGAAGCTTTCTTT.